One and the same sample provided the 3 T cell receptor beta chains below, sequenced in a study of memory CD4+ T cells and cytomegalovirus serostatus (dated by TCRdb to the late 2010s). A FACSAria II was used to sort memory CD4+ T cells, defined as single viable CD3+CD4+CD8-CD45RO+ cells. The library was prepared using the immunoSEQ multiplex PCR assay. Entries here come from immuneACCESS through TCRdb and include only in-frame sequences with V and J called. Some clones fail to appear in such tables; in the studies checked, an unresolved V gene covers under half of the shortfall, and the cause of the remainder is unknown. The sample table records some 87,000 clones; 80% of these occur just once. 3.6% of the sample goes to the ten largest clones. Sequencing input: memory CD4+ T cells from blood. The receptor set was obtained from an adult in good health and CMV-seropositive.

This chain links TRBV7-3 with TRBJ2-7; D perhaps matches TRBD2 (5 bases). This CDR3 has 14 amino acids. CDR1 is SGHTA and CDR2 is FQGTGA in the germline V gene. Trimming took off 1 base at V and 7 bases at J, with 14 bases between the two ends. The CDR3 nucleotides read TGTGCCAGCAGCTTAATCGGGTCGAGGGAGGAGCAGTACTTC. Amino acid sequence: CASSLIGSREEQYF.

J is TRBJ2-3 and V is TRBV27, with TRBD1 matching 10 bases. Looked up from germline, CDR1 is MNHEY and CDR2 is SMNVEV (reference sequence). The junction had 3 bases not matched to a gene; V was cut back by 6 bases and J by 6 bases. The CDR3 spans 13 residues. Here the CDR3 reads CASRWTGGDTQYF. The CDR3, as DNA: TGTGCCAGCAGATGGACAGGGGGTGATACGCAGTATTTT.

V gene TRBV18 combines with J gene TRBJ1-5; 7 positions agree with TRBD1. V shed 4 bases and J 7 bases; nucleotides not matched to a gene: 7. This CDR3 is 14 amino acids long. The germline CDR1 and CDR2 sequences are KGHSH and LQKENI. In DNA, the CDR3 is TGTGCCAGCTCACTTCAGGCAGGGGGGCAGCCCCAGCATTTT. Protein sequence: CASSLQAGGQPQHF. Supplemented by reference TRBV18 and TRBJ1-5, the full variable domain reads NAGVMQNPRHLVRRRGQEARLRCSPMKGHSHVYWYRQLPEEGLKFMVYLQKENIIDESGMPKERFSAEFPKEGPSILRIQQVVRGDSAAYFCASSLQAGGQPQHFGDGTRLSIL.